The rows below give T cell receptor beta chains drawn from one sample of a study of OX40 agonist ivuxolimab in advanced cancers. This table comes from immunoSEQ multiplex PCR, and its TCRdb copy is limited to in-frame clones, with some not included. This repertoire shows roughly 30,000 clones, 80% to 95% found once; its top ten account for around 8.9%. The input for sequencing was CD4+ or CD8+ T cells sorted from blood, taken in a trial of the OX40 agonist ivuxolimab. The receptors shown here come from an adult with an advanced solid tumor such as melanoma, head and neck, liver or kidney cancer. Both conserved end residues are trimmed from each CDR3. Each record gives: clone size, V gene, CDR3 protein. Part of the rows lack a size; the others show once, few, many or a class for expanded clones.

.,TRBV13,ASSLGRTGKGQPQH
.,TRBV9,ASSADSYNSPLH
.,TRBV5-1,ASSLQGAGVHEQY
.,TRBV27,ASSPGGTEETQY
.,TRBV9,ASSVEDFWGNEQY
.,TRBV5-6,ASSLAGTGRYEQY
.,TRBV7-9,ASSSDRDWTEAF
.,TRBV6-1,ASSPTGGQPQH
.,TRBV15,ATSGRTAYNSPLH
few,TRBV14,ASSLRPTEAF
.,TRBV7-9,ASRPLRVDPNEQF
.,TRBV6-1,ASSFGQSYEQY
.,TRBV9,ASSPRTANTEAF
.,TRBV7-9,ASSLEISANYGYT
.,TRBV6-1,ASRPLTGTYEQY
.,TRBV19,ASSIGGEPQH
once,TRBV9,ASSVGTTEAF
.,TRBV30,AWSKGRGNEQF
.,TRBV9,ASSAGDSPGYT
.,TRBV7-2,ASSANGYT
.,TRBV29-1,SVELGGAVGELF
.,TRBV11-3,ASSLGTSGGDTQY
.,TRBV7-3,ASSLIGNTEAF
.,TRBV6-5,ASIDRDSNQPQH
.,TRBV6-1,ASSNPGTGGETQY
.,TRBV29-1,SAKLSASYEQY
.,TRBV7-9,ASSLRAGGPGELF
.,TRBV5-6,ASSLGGLAGGGGRETQY
.,TRBV2,ASTGEGDGGELF
medium-sized,TRBV7-6,ASSLNRGNSPLH
.,TRBV27,ASSLGAGTSYEQY
.,TRBV6-4,ASSDSGNEQF
.,TRBV27,ASRPQGYSNQPQH
.,TRBV7-9,ASSLGQGQEKLF
.,TRBV25-1,ASSDRSNQPQH
.,TRBV6-6,ASSYRSGGPTYEQY
.,TRBV20-1,SALSYEQY
.,TRBV4-1,ASSQGYGTSSYNEQF
.,TRBV27,ASSFGLAGVEQY
.,TRBV7-2,ASSPKGLAGGGGELF
.,TRBV10-3,AIAGEYEQY
.,TRBV5-1,ASSLVVGAREQY
.,TRBV29-1,SVWTDFGNTIY
.,TRBV10-3,AISRVVAGTYEQY
.,TRBV19,ASSITGNSYEQY
.,TRBV7-2,ASSLGGQGFGNQPQH
.,TRBV10-1,ASSEIAGQGTHEQY
.,TRBV15,ATSTHGRADGYT
.,TRBV14,ASKATGGWNEQY
.,TRBV7-9,ASSPPTSGGGYEQF
once,TRBV7-9,ASSQGTLAGEQY
once,TRBV9,ASSGTSGGSYEQY
.,TRBV13,ASSLGYRQGGSSTDTQY